This entry lists 18 T cell receptor beta chains sequenced from one sample in a study of read filtering for tumor transcriptome and immune sequencing. Molecular barcoded adaptors covering alpha/delta and beta/gamma chains were used on 400 ng RNA. Via MiXCR, TCRdb re-called the reads, giving one row per CDR3 protein. This table holds around 30,000 distinct CDR3 sequences, approximately 18% found once. The sequenced sample was a population of CD138-negative cells sorted from bone marrow. These receptors originate from a donor at least 40 years old with multiple myeloma.

This clonotype was observed at least ten times. This rearrangement joins TRBV7-9 to TRBJ2-1, with D perhaps matching TRBD2 (6 bases). Germline-derived CDR1 and CDR2 are SEHNR and FQNEAQ (reference sequence). The length of the CDR3 is 15 residues. Trimming stripped 2 bases from V and 8 bases from J, with 16 bases between. CDR3 sequence: CASSLSGLTADEQFF. CDR3 DNA sequence: TGTGCCAGCAGCTTATCGGGACTGACCGCCGATGAGCAGTTCTTC.

As concerns this clonotype: A read error may be the cause here, since a much bigger clone is one base away. The CDR3 region is CASRAYTGLVNEQFF. As DNA, the CDR3 is TGTGCCAGCCGAGCCTACACCGGGCTAGTCAATGAGCAGTTCTTC. The rearrangement uses TRBV28 and TRBJ2-1; D is unclear. Trimming shortened V by 8 bases and J by 6 bases, and 20 bases separated the two germline ends. Germline CDR1 MDHEN, CDR2 SYDVKM. This CDR3 is 15 amino acids long. The whole variable domain, filled in from reference TRBV28 and TRBJ2-1, reads DVKVTQSSRYLVKRTGEKVFLECVQDMDHENMFWYRQDPGLGLRLIYFSYDVKMKEKGDIPEGYSVSREKKERFSLILESASTNQTSMYLCASRAYTGLVNEQFFGPGTRLTVL.

In regard to this clonotype: It may be a read error: a sequence one base away is much more abundant. V usage is TRBV5-4 and J usage is TRBJ2-7; 9 bases fit TRBD1. This CDR3 spans 15 amino acids. V dropped 6 bases and J dropped 9; count of bases not matched to a gene: 16. Germline V gene lookup returns CDR1 SGHNT and CDR2 YYREEE (reference sequence). In DNA, the CDR3 is TGTGCCAGCAACTATGGACAGGGGTTCAATGAGGGGCAGTACTTC. Translated: CASNYGQGFNEGQYF. The full variable domain, in which reference TRBV5-4 and TRBJ2-7 provide the parts outside the CDR3, is ETGVTQSPTHLIKTRGQQVTLRCSSQSGHNTVSWYQQALGQGPQFIFQYYREEENGRGNFPPRFSGLQFPNYSSELNVNALELDDSALYLCASNYGQGFNEGQYFGPGTRLTVT.

This clonotype was picked up many times. The chain is built from TRBV5-1 and TRBJ2-3, with D hard to call. Germline CDR1 is SGHRS and CDR2 is YFSETQ. The V end was cut by 1 base, the J end by 3 bases, with 3 bases between. This CDR3 region has 12 residues. This chain's CDR3 is CASSLLTDTQYF. CDR3 bases: TGCGCCAGCAGCTTGTTGACAGATACGCAGTATTTT. Combining the CDR3 with reference TRBV5-1 and TRBJ2-3 gives the whole variable domain KAGVTQTPRYLIKTRGQQVTLSCSPISGHRSVSWYQQTPGQGLQFLFEYFSETQRNKGNFPGRFSGRQFSNSRSEMNVSTLELGDSALYLCASSLLTDTQYFGPGTRLTVL.

This clonotype came up many times. V and J are TRBV20-1 and TRBJ2-5; 7 positions match TRBD2. The V gene end was trimmed by 6 bases and the J gene end by 5 bases; junction bases not matched to a gene: 9. The CDR3 loop spans 13 amino acids. The germline V gene encodes CDR1 DFQATT and CDR2 SNEGSKA (reference sequence). The CDR3 DNA follows: TGCAGTGCCTCACGGGGAGGGCGGGAGACCCAGTACTTC. It codes for CSASRGGRETQYF.

The genes are TRBV6-2 or TRBV6-3 and TRBJ1-2; D remains unclear. This CDR3 has 14 amino acids. The V gene's germline CDR1 is MNHEY and CDR2 SVGEGT. V was cut by 6 bases and J by 5 bases, with 16 bases left in between. Written as DNA, the CDR3 is TGTGCCAGCAGACAAGGACGGCTGGGGTATGGCTACACCTTC. Encoded protein: CASRQGRLGYGYTF.

The chain employs TRBV10-3 and TRBJ2-7, with D perhaps TRBD1 (5 bases). Per the germline V gene, CDR1 is ENHRY and CDR2 is SYGVKD. V lost 8 bases and J lost 6, with 20 bases in between. The CDR3 contains 14 residues. CDR3 amino acids: CAIQSGQTSCEQYF. In DNA form, the CDR3 reads TGTGCCATCCAAAGTGGACAAACGTCTTGCGAGCAGTACTTC.

At least ten counts were recorded for this clonotype. The chain combines TRBV15 with TRBJ2-5; D not resolved. This CDR3 region has 14 residues. Per the germline V gene, CDR1 is LNHNV and CDR2 is YYDKDF (reference sequence). V dropped 1 base and J dropped 4 bases, with 10 bases sitting between them. As DNA, the CDR3 is TGTGCCACCAGCAGAGTGGGTCTCGGAGAGACCCAGTACTTC. Amino acids: CATSRVGLGETQYF.

This clonotype was picked up many times. The chain uses TRBV30 and TRBJ2-3; no definite D call. CDR3 length: 8 amino acids. The germline CDR1 and CDR2 sequences are GTSNPN and SVGIG (reference sequence). The CDR3 DNA reads TGTGGAGCAGATACGCAGTATTTT. Its translation: CGADTQYF.

This clonotype was recorded many times. A single base separates this from a much larger clone, so it may be a read error. It is likely a read error, because the conserved phenylalanine at the end of the CDR3 is missing. The rearrangement joins TRBV29-1 to TRBJ2-1; D remains unclear. V was trimmed by 0 bases and J by 4 bases, leaving 16 bases between them. Germline CDR1 SQVTM, CDR2 ANQGSEA. The CDR3 extends over 16 amino acids. The CDR3 here is CSVEDVARKTYNEQFL. In DNA form, the CDR3 reads TGCAGCGTTGAAGATGTGGCGCGTAAAACTTACAATGAGCAGTTCCTC.

A remark on this clonotype: A read error may be the cause here, since a much bigger clone is one base away. The chain carries TRBV5-1 and TRBJ2-2, with D unresolved. In germline, CDR1 is SGHRS, CDR2 YFSETQ. This CDR3 is built from 14 residues. The V end lost 7 bases, the J end lost 4 bases, and 14 bases lay between the germline ends. CDR3 in DNA: TGCGCCAGCTGGACCGCTTCCCTCACCGGGGAGCTGTTTTTT. This gives the protein CASWTASLTGELFF.

This clonotype has a count of ten or more. The chain has TRBV20-1 and TRBJ2-7; 9 bases are shared with TRBD2. V trimming: 7 bases; J trimming: 7 bases; junction bases outside the gene matches: 11. Germline lookup yields CDR1 DFQATT and CDR2 SNEGSKA (reference sequence). The CDR3 extends over 13 amino acids. The CDR3, as DNA: TGCAGTGTCACCGGGCGGGGGGGCTGGGAGCAGTACTTC. Amino acid sequence: CSVTGRGGWEQYF.

In its sample, this clonotype was seen many times. The rearrangement joins TRBV12-3 or TRBV12-4 to TRBJ1-4; possibly TRBD1 for D (5 bases). CDR3 length: 15 residues. V lost 6 bases to trimming and J lost 4 bases, with 15 bases between them. CDR3 nucleotide sequence: TGTGCCAGCAGCCCGGGGGTGATGGATAATGAAAAACTGTTTTTT. This sequence encodes CASSPGVMDNEKLFF.

Many counts were recorded for this clonotype. The chain is built from TRBV3-1 and TRBJ2-7; 12 nucleotides agree with TRBD2. Germline values: CDR1 LGHDT, CDR2 YNNKEL (reference sequence). V was pared by 4 bases and J by 7 bases, with 8 bases of the junction left unmatched. This CDR3 has 15 residues. The CDR3 sequence: CASSPRTSGTSEQYF. For the CDR3, the DNA is TGTGCCAGCAGCCCCCGGACTAGCGGGACATCTGAGCAGTACTTC.

This clonotype was seen repeatedly, ten times or more. V and J are TRBV5-1 and TRBJ1-6; D is uncertain. CDR3 size: 17 residues. V was cut by 0 bases and J by 0 bases, with 10 bases left in between. CDR1 is SGHRS, CDR2 YFSETQ, per germline. This CDR3 is CASSLEGGSSYNSPLHF. CDR3 bases: TGCGCCAGCAGCTTGGAGGGCGGCAGCTCCTATAATTCACCCCTCCACTTT.

This clonotype was counted at least ten times. This chain links TRBV7-9 with TRBJ2-4; a possible D gene is TRBD2 (5 bases). Germline loops: CDR1 SEHNR, CDR2 FQNEAQ (reference sequence). The V end was cut by 1 base, the J end by 5 bases, with 15 bases between. The CDR3 runs 16 residues. CDR3 sequence (DNA): TGTGCCAGCAGCTTAGAGCGGCACCTACTTGAAAACATTCAGTACTTC. It codes for CASSLERHLLENIQYF.

In its sample, this clonotype was seen many times. This sequence joins TRBV19 and TRBJ2-2, with no clear D. CDR1 is LNHDA and CDR2 is SQIVND in the germline V gene (reference sequence). Trimming stripped 7 bases from V and 4 bases from J, with 7 bases between. The CDR3 runs to 12 residues. CDR3 sequence: CASMISTGELFF. The CDR3 DNA follows: TGTGCCAGTATGATATCCACCGGGGAGCTGTTTTTT.

As concerns this clonotype: At one of its ends the junction is not consistent with the germline gene, which may arise from a read error. The chain recombines TRBV6-5 with TRBJ2-1, with TRBD2 identical over 11 bases. The CDR3 is 15 amino acids. Germline-derived CDR1 and CDR2 are MNHEY and SVGAGI. The CDR3: CASRAGTSGFTEQFF. CDR3 sequence (DNA): TGTGCTAGCAGGGCCGGGACTAGCGGCTTTACTGAGCAGTTCTTC.